One sample yielded the 23 T cell receptor beta chains listed below, sequenced in a study of blood T cell repertoires in COVID-19. Sequenced by immunoSEQ multiplex PCR; TCRdb stores in-frame clones only, minus some. The repertoire includes about 140,000 clones, around 81% of them detected once, and around 8.4% sits in the top ten. The material sequenced was peripheral blood. The receptors originated from a human donor in a cohort sampled during active COVID-19.

In this sample, this clone turned up once. The chain is built from TRBV24-1 and TRBJ2-7; D may be TRBD1 (6 bases). CDR1 and CDR2 from the germline V gene are KGHDR and SFDVKD. The CDR3 sequence is 17 residues long. V lost 5 bases, J lost 2 bases, and 21 bases lay in between. The CDR3 is CATSGSRGVRLAYEQYF. In nucleotides, the CDR3 is TGTGCCACCAGTGGAAGCAGGGGAGTACGTCTCGCCTACGAGCAGTACTTC.

J is TRBJ1-1 and V is TRBV25-1; D gene unclear. This CDR3 has 17 residues. The germline V gene encodes CDR1 MGHDK and CDR2 SYGVNS. V lost 5 bases to trimming and J lost 2 bases, with 21 bases between them. Here the CDR3 DNA reads TGTGCCAGCAGTACCTTTCGGGCCCGACGGGGAAACACTGAAGCTTTCTTT. Translated, it gives CASSTFRARRGNTEAFF.

The CDR3 DNA follows: TGTGCCAGCAGCGTGTCGTACGAGCAGTACTTC. Its translation: CASSVSYEQYF. The rearrangement links TRBV6-5 to TRBJ2-7; D gene ambiguous. The CDR3 sequence is 11 residues long. From germline, CDR1 is MNHEY and CDR2 SVGAGI. Between the trimmed V and J ends, which lost 6 bases and 4 bases, there was a span of 7 bases.

V is TRBV12-3 or TRBV12-4 and J is TRBJ2-1, with 9 bases that match TRBD2. The ends lost 4 bases at V and 8 bases at J; junction bases unmatched: 3. CDR3 length: 13 residues. The DNA of the CDR3 is TGTGCCAGCAGTTCACTAGCGGGCCATGAGCAGTTCTTC. Translating gives CASSSLAGHEQFF.

V and J are TRBV14 and TRBJ2-5, with TRBD2 identical over 7 bases. This CDR3 comprises 13 residues. After removal of 4 bases from V and 7 bases from J, the junction contained 6 bases not matched to a gene. The germline gives CDR1 SGHDN, CDR2 FVKESK. The CDR3 region is CASSRTSGWTQYF. The CDR3 nucleotides read TGTGCCAGCAGCCGGACTAGTGGTTGGACCCAGTACTTC.

This clone was recorded a few times. CDR3 loop: CASSLAGTHTYEQYF. The CDR3 DNA reads TGTGCCAGCAGCTTAGCAGGGACACATACCTACGAGCAGTACTTC. The chain is built from TRBV13 and TRBJ2-7; TRBD1 is a possible D gene (6 bases). This CDR3 is 15 amino acids long. Germline-derived CDR1 and CDR2 are PRHDT and FYEKMQ (reference sequence). Trimming left V 1 base short and J 2 bases short, with 12 bases between.

V gene TRBV20-1 combines with J gene TRBJ2-1; 11 nucleotides match TRBD1. The length of the CDR3 is 15 residues. Germline loops: CDR1 DFQATT, CDR2 SNEGSKA (reference sequence). J gave up 7 bases and V 3 bases, and 8 bases lay outside the gene matches. The CDR3, as DNA: TGCAGTGCTAGTTTGCCGGGACAGGGGGGAAATGAGCAGTTCTTC. It is translated as CSASLPGQGGNEQFF.

A few counts support this clone. V gene TRBV27 combines with J gene TRBJ1-2; TRBD1 aligns across 8 bases. The CDR3 totals 13 residues. Germline lookup yields CDR1 MNHEY and CDR2 SMNVEV (reference sequence). With V trimmed by 6 bases and J by 2 bases, 2 bases remained unmatched. CDR3 loop: CASRDRDNYGYTF. The CDR3 coding sequence is TGTGCCAGCAGGGACAGGGACAACTATGGCTACACCTTC.

The CDR3 here is CASSYRFGRENTEAFF. The DNA of the CDR3 is TGTGCCAGCAGTTACAGGTTCGGAAGGGAGAACACTGAAGCTTTCTTT. This sequence joins TRBV27 and TRBJ1-1; a possible D gene is TRBD1 (5 bases). This CDR3 has 16 residues. Trimming pared 4 bases from V and 1 base from J, leaving 16 bases between. From germline, CDR1 is MNHEY and CDR2 SMNVEV (reference sequence).

This chain links TRBV13 with TRBJ2-7, with a possible D match to TRBD1 (6 bases). CDR1 is PRHDT and CDR2 is FYEKMQ in the germline V gene (reference sequence). The germline V and J ends were trimmed by 2 bases and 3 bases, with 14 bases remaining between them. The CDR3 is 15 residues long. CDR3 sequence (DNA): TGTGCCAGCAGCTTAAGGTTGGGGGCCAGCTACGAGCAGTACTTC. As protein: CASSLRLGASYEQYF.

The V call is TRBV3-1 (or the pseudogene TRBV3-2), the J call TRBJ2-4; D may be TRBD2 (7 bases). The V and J ends lost 3 bases and 11 bases respectively, with 17 bases between them. CDR1 and CDR2 from the germline V gene are LGHDT and YNNKEL (reference sequence). CDR3 length: 14 amino acids. Written as DNA, the CDR3 is TGTGCCAGCAGCCAGAGGGGGGGGTACGCGGTTCAGTACTTC. The encoded protein is CASSQRGGYAVQYF.

The DNA of the CDR3 is TGTGCCAGCAGCGCCCCGGGACAGGGGGGGGGATACACAGATACGCAGTATTTT. This encodes CASSAPGQGGGYTDTQYF. The chain recombines TRBV9 with TRBJ2-3, with TRBD1 matching 11 bases. The CDR3 is 18 amino acids. The junction had 11 bases not matched to a gene; V was cut back by 3 bases and J by 2 bases. CDR1 SGDLS and CDR2 YYNGEE come from the germline V gene. Full variable domain (outside the CDR3, taken from reference TRBV9 and TRBJ2-3): DSGVTQTPKHLITATGQRVTLRCSPRSGDLSVYWYQQSLDQGLQFLIQYYNGEERAKGNILERFSAQQFPDLHSELNLSSLELGDSALYFCASSAPGQGGGYTDTQYFGPGTRLTVL.

V and J are TRBV7-9 and TRBJ2-7; 10 nucleotides align to TRBD2. With V trimmed by 5 bases and J by 2 bases, 3 bases remained unmatched. CDR1 and CDR2 (germline): SEHNR, FQNEAQ (reference sequence). CDR3 length: 14 amino acids. CDR3 nucleotides: TGTGCCAGCAGCCCTAGCGGGAGACCCTACGAGCAGTACTTC. Encoded protein: CASSPSGRPYEQYF.

The chain recombines TRBV28 with TRBJ1-2, with D possibly TRBD1 on 5 matching bases. CDR1 is MDHEN, CDR2 SYDVKM, per germline. The CDR3 is 13 amino acids. V was clipped by 6 bases and J by 3 bases, with 11 bases between them. CDR3 nucleotide sequence: TGTGCCAGCAGATCAGGGTTGGACTATGGCTACACCTTC. Translated, it gives CASRSGLDYGYTF.

Details on this clone: Other DNA sequences in this specimen translate into the identical CDR3. The chain uses TRBV28 and TRBJ1-1; 11 positions match TRBD1. The CDR3 extends over 16 amino acids. The germline CDR1 and CDR2 sequences are MDHEN and SYDVKM. V lost 7 bases, J lost 0 bases, and 7 bases stayed unmatched. The DNA of the CDR3 is TGTGCCAGCACCCTCCGGACAGGGGGCCTGAACACTGAAGCTTTCTTT. Translating it yields CASTLRTGGLNTEAFF.

This rearrangement joins TRBV15 to TRBJ2-1, with 10 bases matching TRBD2. The CDR3 is 17 residues long. Germline values: CDR1 LNHNV, CDR2 YYDKDF (reference sequence). V was pared by 2 bases and J by 0 bases, with 4 bases of the junction left unmatched. CDR3 amino acids: CATSRPGLADSYNEQFF. CDR3 in DNA: TGTGCCACCAGCAGACCTGGACTAGCGGACTCCTACAATGAGCAGTTCTTC.

This rearrangement joins TRBV24-1 to TRBJ2-1; 7 nucleotides agree with TRBD2. V lost 5 bases to trimming and J lost 0 bases; unmatched junction nucleotides: 0. The germline V gene has CDR1 KGHDR and CDR2 SFDVKD. This CDR3 region has 14 residues. The CDR3 DNA reads TGTGCCACCAGTGGCGGGGGCTCCTACAATGAGCAGTTCTTC. This encodes CATSGGGSYNEQFF.

V and J are TRBV6-2 or TRBV6-3 and TRBJ2-7; D is possibly TRBD2 (6 bases). The CDR3 contains 17 residues. Germline CDR1 reads MNHEY; CDR2 reads SVGEGT. With 4 bases removed from V and 5 bases from J, the gap between germline ends came to 24 bases. CDR3 in DNA: TGTGCCAGCAGTTTTGCGGAGGGGCGGTTTACTACAGACGAGCAGTACTTC. This codes for CASSFAEGRFTTDEQYF.

V usage is TRBV28 and J usage is TRBJ2-7; no clear D. Trimming removed 3 bases at V and 1 base at J, with 10 bases between. The CDR3 has 14 amino acids. Germline CDR1 and CDR2: MDHEN and SYDVKM. CDR3: CASSLVQTSYEQYF. In DNA, the CDR3 is TGTGCCAGCAGTTTGGTACAGACATCCTACGAGCAGTACTTC.

This clone was counted once. J is TRBJ1-1 and V is TRBV19; possible D gene TRBD1, 5 bases. V was shortened by 3 bases and J by 3 bases, with 17 bases between the two germline ends. The CDR3 is 16 residues long. Germline assignment: CDR1 LNHDA and CDR2 SQIVND (reference sequence). CDR3 amino acids: CASSIALAGGYTEAFF. The CDR3 nucleotides are TGTGCCAGTAGTATCGCTCTAGCCGGGGGGTACACTGAAGCTTTCTTT.

V and J are TRBV28 and TRBJ1-2, with TRBD1 matching over 8 bases. The J segment lost 2 bases and the V segment lost 6 bases, leaving 5 bases of the junction unmatched. Germline V lookup: CDR1 MDHEN, CDR2 SYDVKM. The CDR3 sequence is 14 residues long. The CDR3 sequence: CASSSDRGNYGYTF. DNA of the CDR3: TGTGCCAGCAGCTCAGACAGGGGAAACTATGGCTACACCTTC.

This sequence joins TRBV10-3 and TRBJ2-7, with 7 bases aligning to TRBD1. With V trimmed by 3 bases and J by 4 bases, 9 bases remained unmatched. The CDR3 length is 15 residues. The germline V gene has CDR1 ENHRY and CDR2 SYGVKD. The CDR3 DNA sequence: TGTGCCATCAGTGATCAAGGACAGGCCACATACGAGCAGTACTTC. Its protein product is CAISDQGQATYEQYF.

The J gene is TRBJ2-1, the V gene TRBV5-6; 7 bases fit TRBD1. V dropped 4 bases and J dropped 8; count of bases not matched to a gene: 18. There are 17 residues in the CDR3. Germline CDR1 and CDR2: SGHDT and YYEEEE. In DNA form, the CDR3 reads TGTGCCAGCAGCAACCCCGGTCGAAGAGGCCAGGGGGATGAGCAGTTCTTC. This translates into CASSNPGRRGQGDEQFF.